Listed below are T cell receptor beta chains from one sample, sequenced in a study of OX40 agonist ivuxolimab in advanced cancers. The assay was immunoSEQ multiplex PCR, and TCRdb's table has in-frame clones only and misses some. The sample has some 78,000 clones, 85% to 90% seen once; the top ten hold more than 0.45%. The input for sequencing was CD4+ or CD8+ T cells sorted from blood, taken in a trial of the OX40 agonist ivuxolimab. These receptors came from an adult with an advanced solid tumor such as melanoma, head and neck, liver or kidney cancer. The conserved cysteine and the conserved F or W are not part of the CDR3 here. Each record gives: CDR3 length, V gene, CDR3 protein.

cdr3_length: 10
v_call: TRBV9
cdr3_aa: ASSVRDGKST

cdr3_length: 11
v_call: TRBV6-1
cdr3_aa: ASSATVDQPQH

cdr3_length: 12
v_call: TRBV25-1
cdr3_aa: ASSRTALNTEAF

cdr3_length: 11
v_call: TRBV5-1
cdr3_aa: ASSLGHGDRLF

cdr3_length: 13
v_call: TRBV7-7
cdr3_aa: ASRAGTARGETQY

cdr3_length: 10
v_call: TRBV15
cdr3_aa: ATSVGSDTQY

cdr3_length: 14
v_call: TRBV5-6
cdr3_aa: ASSFRQGKWDTEAF

cdr3_length: 12
v_call: TRBV15
cdr3_aa: ATSEGPIGNTIY

cdr3_length: 13
v_call: TRBV18
cdr3_aa: ASSPESGSNEKLF

cdr3_length: 10
v_call: TRBV28
cdr3_aa: ASSLGGDGYT

cdr3_length: 12
v_call: TRBV5-1
cdr3_aa: ASSTGTTDNEQF

cdr3_length: 14
v_call: TRBV9
cdr3_aa: ASSVELAGGGDTQY

cdr3_length: 14
v_call: TRBV12-5
cdr3_aa: ASGLVQGQTNEKLF

cdr3_length: 13
v_call: TRBV5-1
cdr3_aa: ASSLTGSPSDTQY

cdr3_length: 13
v_call: TRBV7-6
cdr3_aa: ASSTSPGQGREQY

cdr3_length: 13
v_call: TRBV29-1
cdr3_aa: SVEDRQGAYNEQF

cdr3_length: 14
v_call: TRBV2
cdr3_aa: ASSDLGFALNYEQY

cdr3_length: 12
v_call: TRBV2
cdr3_aa: ASKIRTENTEAF

cdr3_length: 13
v_call: TRBV7-9
cdr3_aa: ASSPGQWSNYGYT

cdr3_length: 13
v_call: TRBV5-6
cdr3_aa: ASSLIWGSYNEQF

cdr3_length: 15
v_call: TRBV11-2
cdr3_aa: ASSLGGARSSGNTIY

cdr3_length: 12
v_call: TRBV6-5
cdr3_aa: ASRGAAGANVLT

cdr3_length: 10
v_call: TRBV2
cdr3_aa: ASKQINEKLF

cdr3_length: 11
v_call: TRBV7-9
cdr3_aa: ASSSGQGRGYT

cdr3_length: 11
v_call: TRBV7-2
cdr3_aa: ASSLDGIYGYT

cdr3_length: 13
v_call: TRBV7-2
cdr3_aa: ASSLASGGRVEQY

cdr3_length: 13
v_call: TRBV6-5
cdr3_aa: ASSPPGESNQPQH

cdr3_length: 10
v_call: TRBV10-3
cdr3_aa: AIRGSYNEQF

cdr3_length: 10
v_call: TRBV2
cdr3_aa: ASSADNYGYT

cdr3_length: 14
v_call: TRBV18
cdr3_aa: ASSPKGGGGNQPQH

cdr3_length: 14
v_call: TRBV5-1
cdr3_aa: ASRASGGAAQETQY

cdr3_length: 15
v_call: TRBV2
cdr3_aa: ASSAAVKDGMNTEAF

cdr3_length: 9
v_call: TRBV20-1
cdr3_aa: SAISREKLF

cdr3_length: 11
v_call: TRBV5-5
cdr3_aa: ASSLGYVGEQY

cdr3_length: 14
v_call: TRBV4-1
cdr3_aa: ASSPGRDRGEHTQY

cdr3_length: 11
v_call: TRBV6-1
cdr3_aa: ASNQGMNTEAF

cdr3_length: 12
v_call: TRBV10-3
cdr3_aa: AIRQQGATDTQY

cdr3_length: 14
v_call: TRBV18
cdr3_aa: ASSPYTGGTGEKLF

cdr3_length: 13
v_call: TRBV19
cdr3_aa: ASTPSGGFGQPQH

cdr3_length: 13
v_call: TRBV5-4
cdr3_aa: ASSLRQTYQETQY

cdr3_length: 12
v_call: TRBV21-1
cdr3_aa: ASSAGLQDSPLH

cdr3_length: 13
v_call: TRBV18
cdr3_aa: ASSPTGPPVNIQY

cdr3_length: 13
v_call: TRBV27
cdr3_aa: ASSSNPVTYQPQH